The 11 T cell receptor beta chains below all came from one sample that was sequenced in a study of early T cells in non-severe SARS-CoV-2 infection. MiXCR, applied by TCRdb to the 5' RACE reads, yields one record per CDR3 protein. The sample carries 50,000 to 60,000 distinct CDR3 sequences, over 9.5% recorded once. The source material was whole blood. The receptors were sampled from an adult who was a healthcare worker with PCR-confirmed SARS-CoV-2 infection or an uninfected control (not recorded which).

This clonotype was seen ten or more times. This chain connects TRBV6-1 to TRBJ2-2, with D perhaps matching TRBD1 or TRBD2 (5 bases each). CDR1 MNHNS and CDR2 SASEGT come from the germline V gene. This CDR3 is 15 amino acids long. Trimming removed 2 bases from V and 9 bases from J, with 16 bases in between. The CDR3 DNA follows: TGTGCCAGCAGTGAACCACCGAGGGGCGGACGGGAGCTGTTTTTT. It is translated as CASSEPPRGGRELFF.

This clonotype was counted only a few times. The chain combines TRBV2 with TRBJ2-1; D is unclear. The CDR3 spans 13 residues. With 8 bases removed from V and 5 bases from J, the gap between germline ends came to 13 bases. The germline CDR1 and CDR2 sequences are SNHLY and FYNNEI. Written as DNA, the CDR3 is TGTGCCAGCTCGGATAGCCTGGACAATGAGCAGTTCTTC. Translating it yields CASSDSLDNEQFF.

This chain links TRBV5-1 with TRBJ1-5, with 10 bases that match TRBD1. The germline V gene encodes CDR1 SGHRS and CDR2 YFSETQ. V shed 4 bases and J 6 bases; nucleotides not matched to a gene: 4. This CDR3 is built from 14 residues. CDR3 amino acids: CASSEGQGGQPQHF. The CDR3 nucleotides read TGCGCCAGCAGCGAAGGACAGGGGGGTCAGCCCCAGCATTTT.

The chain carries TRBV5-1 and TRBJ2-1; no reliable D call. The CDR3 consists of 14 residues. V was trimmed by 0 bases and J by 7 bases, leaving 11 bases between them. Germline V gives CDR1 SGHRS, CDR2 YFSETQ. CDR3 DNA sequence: TGCGCCAGCAGCTTGGGCCGAACGTATAATGAGCAGTTCTTC. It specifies CASSLGRTYNEQFF.

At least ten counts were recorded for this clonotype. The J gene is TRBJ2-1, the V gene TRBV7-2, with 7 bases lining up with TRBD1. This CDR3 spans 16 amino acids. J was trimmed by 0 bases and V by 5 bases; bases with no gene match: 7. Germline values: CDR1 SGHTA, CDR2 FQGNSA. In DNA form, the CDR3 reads TGTGCCAGCAGCATCACAGGGGCCATCTCCTACAATGAGCAGTTCTTC. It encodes CASSITGAISYNEQFF.

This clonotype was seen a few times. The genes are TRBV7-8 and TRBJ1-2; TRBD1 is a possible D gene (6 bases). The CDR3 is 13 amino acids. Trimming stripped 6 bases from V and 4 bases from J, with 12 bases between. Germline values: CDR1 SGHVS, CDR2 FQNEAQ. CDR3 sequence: CASSSGQIYGYTF. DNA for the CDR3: TGTGCCAGCAGTTCCGGACAGATCTATGGCTACACCTTC.

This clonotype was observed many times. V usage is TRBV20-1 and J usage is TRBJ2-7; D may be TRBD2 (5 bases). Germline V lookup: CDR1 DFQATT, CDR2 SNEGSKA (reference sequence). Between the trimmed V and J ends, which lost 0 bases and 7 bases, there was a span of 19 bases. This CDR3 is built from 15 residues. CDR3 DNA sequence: TGCAGTGCTAGAGATAGCAGGAGGTCAAGTTATGAGCAGTACTTC. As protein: CSARDSRRSSYEQYF.

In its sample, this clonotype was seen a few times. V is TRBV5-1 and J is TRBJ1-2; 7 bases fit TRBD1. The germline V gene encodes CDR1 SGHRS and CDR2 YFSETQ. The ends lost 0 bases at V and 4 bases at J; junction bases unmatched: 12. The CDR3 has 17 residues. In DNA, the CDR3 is TGCGCCAGCAGCTTGGGACAGGGAAGGGCCACGGGCTATGGCTACACCTTC. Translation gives CASSLGQGRATGYGYTF.

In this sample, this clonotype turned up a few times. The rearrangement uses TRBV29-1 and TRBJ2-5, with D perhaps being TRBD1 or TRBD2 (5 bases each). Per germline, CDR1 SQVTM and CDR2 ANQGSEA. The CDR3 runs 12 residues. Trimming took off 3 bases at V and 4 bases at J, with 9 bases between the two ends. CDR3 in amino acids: CSVERGVETQYF. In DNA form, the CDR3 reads TGCAGCGTTGAGAGAGGGGTAGAGACCCAGTACTTC.

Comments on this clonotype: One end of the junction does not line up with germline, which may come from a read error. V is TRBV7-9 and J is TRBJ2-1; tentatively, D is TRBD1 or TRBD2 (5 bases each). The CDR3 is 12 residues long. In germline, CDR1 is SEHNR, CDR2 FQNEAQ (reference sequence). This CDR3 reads CASSLERGPWLF. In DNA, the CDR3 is TGTGCCAGCAGCTTAGAAAGGGGACCATGGCTCTTC.

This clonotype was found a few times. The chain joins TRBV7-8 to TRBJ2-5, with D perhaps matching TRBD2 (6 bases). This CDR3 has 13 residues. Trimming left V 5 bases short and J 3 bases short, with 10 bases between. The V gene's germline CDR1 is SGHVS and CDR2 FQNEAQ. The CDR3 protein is CASSRDSEETQYF. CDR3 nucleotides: TGTGCCAGCAGCAGGGACTCCGAAGAGACCCAGTACTTC.